The 30 T cell receptor beta chains below all came from one sample that was sequenced in a study of PD-1 blockade in classical Hodgkin lymphoma. All patients relapsed after autologous stem cell transplantation, and brentuximab vedotin exposure varied. Assay used: immunoSEQ multiplex PCR; TCRdb lists only in-frame clones, some missing. The table has over 80,000 clones, roughly 92% seen once. Sequenced here: peripheral blood mononuclear cells (PBMCs), sampled at baseline. Receptors were obtained from a human donor with classical Hodgkin lymphoma.

V is TRBV9 and J is TRBJ2-7; TRBD1 aligns across 7 bases. Germline CDR1 SGDLS, CDR2 YYNGEE. Germline trimming cut 9 bases from V and 4 bases from J; bases unmatched to any gene: 13. The CDR3 length is 14 residues. For the CDR3, the DNA is TGTGCCATTGCACGAGACAGGGCCTTTTACGAGCAGTACTTC. Translating gives CAIARDRAFYEQYF.

The chain links TRBV6-6 to TRBJ2-1, with 10 bases that match TRBD2. Per germline, CDR1 MNHNY and CDR2 SVGAGI (reference sequence). V lost 1 base to trimming and J lost 9 bases; unmatched junction nucleotides: 6. This CDR3 has 15 residues. DNA of the CDR3: TGTGCCAGCAGTTACTTAAGCGGGAGGGCTGGTGAGCAGTTCTTC. Residues: CASSYLSGRAGEQFF.

This chain joins TRBV28 and TRBJ2-3, with D uncertain. CDR3 length: 15 amino acids. V dropped 2 bases and J dropped 4 bases, with 13 bases sitting between them. CDR1 is MDHEN and CDR2 is SYDVKM in the germline V gene. CDR3 DNA: TGTGCCAGCAGTTTAGCATCCACCAACTCAGATACGCAGTATTTT. This translates into CASSLASTNSDTQYF.

The V gene is TRBV15, the J gene TRBJ2-1; 14 positions match TRBD2. Germline-derived CDR1 and CDR2 are LNHNV and YYDKDF (reference sequence). V shed 3 bases and J 6 bases; nucleotides not matched to a gene: 4. This CDR3 has 16 amino acids. The CDR3 sequence is CATSSRLAGGSNEQFF. The CDR3 DNA is TGTGCCACCAGCAGTCGACTAGCGGGAGGGAGCAATGAGCAGTTCTTC.

This chain uses TRBV28 with TRBJ2-2, with a weak D call TRBD1 (6 bases). CDR1 and CDR2 from the germline V gene are MDHEN and SYDVKM. The ends were cut back, 3 bases at V and 2 bases at J, with 25 bases in the middle. The CDR3 is made up of 20 amino acids. The CDR3 loop reads CASSFRSTLGTTTNTGELFF. CDR3 coding DNA: TGTGCCAGCAGTTTTCGATCCACCCTAGGGACAACCACCAACACCGGGGAGCTGTTTTTT.

The chain carries TRBV11-2 and TRBJ2-2; 8 bases line up with TRBD2. CDR3 size: 15 residues. Germline V gene sequence: CDR1 SGHAT, CDR2 FQNNGV. V gave up 2 bases and J gave up 5 bases; unmatched junction bases: 4. The CDR3 here is CASSLSGLGTGELFF. In nucleotides, the CDR3 is TGTGCCAGCAGCTTATCGGGACTAGGGACCGGGGAGCTGTTTTTT.

The J gene is TRBJ1-2, the V gene TRBV14; D remains unclear. The CDR3 runs 17 residues. Between the trimmed V and J ends, which lost 0 bases and 4 bases, there was a span of 18 bases. Looked up from germline, CDR1 is SGHDN and CDR2 is FVKESK. The CDR3 region has the DNA TGTGCCAGCAGCCAAGATCTCCTCGCCAGTCAAGTCTATGGCTACACCTTC. Its protein product is CASSQDLLASQVYGYTF.

The chain combines TRBV6-5 with TRBJ2-1; possibly TRBD2 for D (6 bases). In germline, CDR1 is MNHEY, CDR2 SVGAGI. V was clipped by 4 bases and J by 2 bases, with 12 bases between them. The CDR3 contains 15 residues. CDR3 in DNA: TGTGCCAGCAGTTTGACTAGGGAACCCTACAATGAGCAGTTCTTC. Translating it yields CASSLTREPYNEQFF.

The CDR3 loop reads CASSETVYNEQFF. CDR3 DNA: TGCGCCAGCAGTGAGACTGTCTACAATGAGCAGTTCTTC. This chain links TRBV10-1 with TRBJ2-1; D not resolved. Trimming took off 2 bases at V and 3 bases at J, with 5 bases between the two ends. In germline, CDR1 is WNHNN, CDR2 SYGVQD (reference sequence). There are 13 residues in the CDR3.

CDR3: CASSLDEGSGANVLTF. The DNA of the CDR3 is TGTGCCAGCAGCTTAGATGAAGGCTCTGGGGCCAACGTCCTGACTTTC. The V call is TRBV7-9, the J call TRBJ2-6; D unclear. Germline CDR1 reads SEHNR; CDR2 reads FQNEAQ (reference sequence). The CDR3 runs 16 residues. Trimming took off 1 base at V and 0 bases at J, with 7 bases between the two ends.

This chain joins TRBV6-5 and TRBJ2-5, with a weak D call TRBD1 (6 bases). The DNA end is more similar to TRBJ2-7, so the J call may be wrong. CDR1 MNHEY and CDR2 SVGAGI come from the germline V gene. There are 16 residues in the CDR3. The CDR3 DNA follows: TGTGCCAGCAGTTACTTCGGCACAGGGAGCTCCTACGAGCAGTACTTC. Translation gives CASSYFGTGSSYEQYF.

The chain is built from TRBV28 and TRBJ1-5, with a tentative D call TRBD1 (5 bases). Per the germline V gene, CDR1 is MDHEN and CDR2 is SYDVKM. The CDR3 extends over 18 amino acids. The V gene lost 9 bases and the J gene lost 0 bases, with 24 bases spanning the gap. The CDR3 spells CARSPFRQSPYSNQPQHF. In DNA form, the CDR3 reads TGTGCCAGATCCCCTTTTCGACAGTCCCCATATAGCAATCAGCCCCAGCATTTT.

The V gene is TRBV23-1, the J gene TRBJ1-1, with 7 nucleotides matching TRBD1. TRBV23-1 counts as an open reading frame of uncertain function. The CDR3 covers 16 residues. Unmatched junction bases numbered 6, after V lost 0 bases and J lost 2 bases. CDR3 nucleotides: TGCGCCAGCAGTCAATCGACGGGACAGAGTAACACTGAAGCTTTCTTT. Protein: CASSQSTGQSNTEAFF.

This chain links TRBV30 with TRBJ2-3; no definite D call. Germline loops: CDR1 GTSNPN, CDR2 SVGIG (reference sequence). This CDR3 has 14 residues. The ends were cut back, 0 bases at V and 2 bases at J, with 9 bases in the middle. CDR3: CAWSVGGNTDTQYF. CDR3 in DNA: TGTGCCTGGAGTGTAGGTGGTAACACAGATACGCAGTATTTT.

In DNA form, the CDR3 reads TGTGCCAGCAACCGAGGGGACGGTTCAAGAGATACGCAGTATTTT. Amino acid sequence: CASNRGDGSRDTQYF. The chain recombines TRBV13 with TRBJ2-3, with D possibly called TRBD1 or TRBD2 (5 bases each). The CDR3 is made up of 15 amino acids. Trimming took off 7 bases at V and 5 bases at J, with 19 bases between the two ends. Germline CDR1 is PRHDT and CDR2 is FYEKMQ (reference sequence).

J is TRBJ2-1 and V is TRBV6-4, with D possibly being TRBD2 (5 bases). Germline values: CDR1 MRHNA, CDR2 SNTAGT. The ends were cut back, 6 bases at V and 1 base at J, with 10 bases in the middle. The CDR3 has 14 amino acids. The CDR3, as DNA: TGTGCCAGCAGACTAGACCCATCCTACAATGAGCAGTTCTTC. It codes for CASRLDPSYNEQFF.

This clone was counted a few times. V gene TRBV11-1 combines with J gene TRBJ2-2; a weak D match, TRBD2 (5 bases). Trimming removed 3 bases from V and 5 bases from J, with 10 bases in between. The germline CDR1 and CDR2 sequences are SGHAT and FQDESV (reference sequence). This CDR3 region has 14 residues. The CDR3 coding sequence is TGTGCCAGCAGCTTGATCGGCGGGACCGGGGAGCTGTTTTTT. Amino acid sequence: CASSLIGGTGELFF.

The chain has TRBV5-6 and TRBJ2-2; D unresolved. Germline CDR1 and CDR2: SGHDT and YYEEEE. Deletions cut 5 bases from V and 4 bases from J, with 6 bases between. This CDR3 has 12 residues. The CDR3 sequence is CASSRPTGELFF. DNA of the CDR3: TGTGCCAGCAGTCGTCCCACCGGGGAGCTGTTTTTT.

This sequence joins TRBV9 and TRBJ2-3; TRBD2 might be the D (5 bases). Looked up from germline, CDR1 is SGDLS and CDR2 is YYNGEE. Trimming shortened V by 4 bases and J by 10 bases, and 16 bases separated the two germline ends. This CDR3 is 13 amino acids long. CDR3 coding DNA: TGTGCCAGCAGCCCGCTCCTCGGGGTGGCGCAGTATTTT. The encoded protein is CASSPLLGVAQYF.

This chain connects TRBV20-1 to TRBJ2-3; unclear D gene. The germline V gene encodes CDR1 DFQATT and CDR2 SNEGSKA (reference sequence). CDR3 length equals 11 residues. V was trimmed by 6 bases and J by 4 bases, leaving 8 bases between them. CDR3 sequence (DNA): TGCAGTGCCGAGGTCCCAGATACGCAGTATTTT. This translates into CSAEVPDTQYF.

The chain carries TRBV6-6 and TRBJ1-2; TRBD1 might be the D (6 bases). This CDR3 spans 16 amino acids. Per the germline V gene, CDR1 is MNHNY and CDR2 is SVGAGI (reference sequence). V was clipped by 2 bases and J by 3 bases, with 16 bases between them. The CDR3 loop reads CASSYPQGGRDYGYTF. CDR3 in DNA: TGTGCCAGCAGTTACCCACAGGGAGGAAGGGACTATGGCTACACCTTC.

The V and J genes are TRBV19 and TRBJ2-2, with 14 bases aligning to TRBD2. With V trimmed by 7 bases and J by 2 bases, 9 bases remained unmatched. The CDR3 totals 18 residues. Per germline, CDR1 LNHDA and CDR2 SQIVND (reference sequence). CDR3 sequence reads: CASKGGLAGAPNTGELFF. The CDR3, as DNA: TGTGCCAGTAAAGGGGGACTAGCGGGAGCCCCCAACACCGGGGAGCTGTTTTTT. Combining the CDR3 with reference TRBV19 and TRBJ2-2 gives the whole variable domain DGGITQSPKYLFRKEGQNVTLSCEQNLNHDAMYWYRQDPGQGLRLIYYSQIVNDFQKGDIAEGYSVSREKKESFPLTVTSAQKNPTAFYLCASKGGLAGAPNTGELFFGEGSRLTVL.

The J gene is TRBJ2-1, the V gene TRBV11-2, with 9 bases identical to TRBD2. J was trimmed by 4 bases and V by 5 bases; bases with no gene match: 9. Germline CDR1 is SGHAT and CDR2 is FQNNGV. The CDR3 spans 16 residues. The CDR3 region is CASSPSRLAGYNEQFF. The CDR3, as DNA: TGTGCCAGCAGCCCTTCTCGGCTAGCGGGATACAATGAGCAGTTCTTC.

The genes are TRBV30 and TRBJ1-1; unclear D gene. Trimming took 5 bases from V and 2 from J, leaving 9 bases between them. Germline V gives CDR1 GTSNPN, CDR2 SVGIG (reference sequence). CDR3 length: 12 amino acids. The CDR3 DNA sequence: TGTGCCTGGGCCCGGGGTAACACTGAAGCTTTCTTT. Its protein product is CAWARGNTEAFF.

The chain has TRBV29-1 and TRBJ1-3; perhaps TRBD1 as D (5 bases). Trimming pared 6 bases from V and 6 bases from J, leaving 9 bases between. The CDR3 runs 11 residues. Germline V CDR1 and CDR2: SQVTM, ANQGSEA. The CDR3 here is CSVTGENTIYF. DNA of the CDR3: TGCAGCGTAACGGGGGAAAACACCATATATTTT.

V usage is TRBV5-5 and J usage is TRBJ1-5, with 7 bases fitting TRBD1. The CDR3 length is 16 residues. V trimming: 4 bases; J trimming: 6 bases; junction bases outside the gene matches: 13. Germline loops: CDR1 SGHKS, CDR2 YYEKEE (reference sequence). The chain's CDR3 is CASSLGQDRRSQPQHF. CDR3 bases: TGTGCCAGCAGCCTTGGCCAGGACAGGAGGAGTCAGCCCCAGCATTTT.

The rearrangement uses TRBV28 and TRBJ1-2, with D maybe TRBD1 (5 bases). Deletions cut 6 bases from V and 1 base from J, with 15 bases between. Germline lookup yields CDR1 MDHEN and CDR2 SYDVKM. This CDR3 has 15 amino acids. The CDR3 spells CASRDRLGGNYGYTF. DNA of the CDR3: TGTGCCAGCAGGGATCGATTGGGGGGTAACTATGGCTACACCTTC.

This chain connects TRBV9 to TRBJ1-1; tentative D call: TRBD1 (5 bases). Looked up from germline, CDR1 is SGDLS and CDR2 is YYNGEE. The CDR3 runs to 13 residues. Between the trimmed V and J ends, which lost 2 bases and 6 bases, there was a span of 11 bases. CDR3 amino acids: CASSVGTLPEAFF. The CDR3 bases are TGTGCCAGCAGCGTCGGGACGTTGCCTGAAGCTTTCTTT.

The gene calls are TRBV5-1 and TRBJ2-5; TRBD1 is a possible D gene (6 bases). V was shortened by 1 base and J by 2 bases, with 12 bases between the two germline ends. Germline CDR1 SGHRS, CDR2 YFSETQ. The CDR3 length is 15 residues. In DNA, the CDR3 is TGCGCCAGCAGCTTGCTGACAGGTGAACAAGAGACCCAGTACTTC. Translated, it gives CASSLLTGEQETQYF.

The J gene is TRBJ2-7, the V gene TRBV27; D is tentatively TRBD1 or TRBD2 (8 bases each). V shed 6 bases and J shed 5 bases, with 23 bases lying between them. Germline V CDR1 and CDR2: MNHEY, SMNVEV (reference sequence). This CDR3 has 16 amino acids. CDR3 loop: CASSKNPGGGRNEQYF. CDR3 bases: TGTGCCAGCAGCAAAAACCCAGGGGGCGGGAGGAACGAGCAGTACTTC.